These 18 T cell receptor beta chains came from one sample sequenced in a study of control samples from healthy donors and cancer patients. The data were produced by immunoSEQ multiplex PCR, yet TCRdb's version contains in-frame clones alone and is incomplete. Of about 130,000 clones in the sample, 92% were seen once. The sample comprised blood. These receptors were collected from a young man in good health.

This chain joins TRBV30 and TRBJ2-1, with D unresolved. CDR1 is GTSNPN, CDR2 SVGIG, per germline (reference sequence). The length of the CDR3 is 12 residues. V gave up 4 bases and J gave up 0 bases, with 4 bases separating them. The CDR3, as DNA: TGTGCCTGGACTGCCTCCTACAATGAGCAGTTCTTC. Its protein is CAWTASYNEQFF.

The J gene is TRBJ2-1, the V gene TRBV19, with D hard to call. The V end was cut by 2 bases, the J end by 0 bases, with 8 bases between. This CDR3 comprises 15 residues. Germline lookup yields CDR1 LNHDA and CDR2 SQIVND (reference sequence). CDR3 in amino acids: CASSIKPSSYNEQFF. The DNA for the CDR3 is TGTGCCAGTAGTATAAAACCTAGCTCCTACAATGAGCAGTTCTTC. The full variable domain, its missing parts supplied by reference TRBV19 and TRBJ2-1, is DGGITQSPKYLFRKEGQNVTLSCEQNLNHDAMYWYRQDPGQGLRLIYYSQIVNDFQKGDIAEGYSVSREKKESFPLTVTSAQKNPTAFYLCASSIKPSSYNEQFFGPGTRLTVL.

This sequence joins TRBV27 and TRBJ2-7; no firm D call. Trimming left V 0 bases short and J 2 bases short, with 14 bases between. Germline assignment: CDR1 MNHEY and CDR2 SMNVEV (reference sequence). This CDR3 comprises 16 residues. The CDR3 DNA reads as TGTGCCAGCAGTTTATCATCCGGGTACCGTACCTACGAGCAGTACTTC. Translated: CASSLSSGYRTYEQYF.

J is TRBJ1-5 and V is TRBV9; 11 positions match TRBD1. The ends lost 4 bases at V and 6 bases at J; junction bases unmatched: 6. This CDR3 has 15 amino acids. CDR1 is SGDLS, CDR2 YYNGEE, per germline. This chain's CDR3 is CASSSGQGAFQPQHF. For the CDR3, the DNA is TGTGCCAGCAGCTCAGGACAGGGGGCGTTTCAGCCCCAGCATTTT.

The rearrangement joins TRBV3-1 (or the pseudogene TRBV3-2) to TRBJ2-3, with 7 bases aligning to TRBD2. The CDR3 runs 16 residues. The V gene's germline CDR1 is LGHDT and CDR2 YNNKEL (reference sequence). J gave up 4 bases and V 4 bases, and 11 bases lay outside the gene matches. CDR3 in amino acids: CASSRRGSGVADTQYF. For the CDR3, the DNA is TGTGCCAGCAGCCGCCGGGGGAGCGGGGTGGCAGATACGCAGTATTTT.

This chain links TRBV30 with TRBJ2-1; D is uncertain. Deletions cut 3 bases from V and 3 bases from J, with 9 bases between. The CDR3 sequence is 13 residues long. Germline loops: CDR1 GTSNPN, CDR2 SVGIG (reference sequence). In nucleotides, the CDR3 is TGTGCCTGGAGACTGACTGACTACAATGAGCAGTTCTTC. The encoded protein is CAWRLTDYNEQFF.

The chain carries TRBV2 and TRBJ1-5; D remains unclear. The CDR3 covers 16 residues. With 1 base removed from V and 5 bases from J, the gap between germline ends came to 15 bases. Per the germline V gene, CDR1 is SNHLY and CDR2 is FYNNEI. CDR3 bases: TGTGCCAGCAGTGAAGGACCTTTACTAACTGATCAGCCCCAGCATTTT. Translated: CASSEGPLLTDQPQHF. The whole variable domain, filled in from reference TRBV2 and TRBJ1-5, reads EPEVTQTPSHQVTQMGQEVILRCVPISNHLYFYWYRQILGQKVEFLVSFYNNEISEKSEIFDDQFSVERPDGSNFTLKIRSTKLEDSAMYFCASSEGPLLTDQPQHFGDGTRLSIL.

This sequence joins TRBV10-1 and TRBJ2-1; D not resolved. The V and J ends lost 0 bases and 5 bases respectively, with 8 bases between them. Germline loops: CDR1 WNHNN, CDR2 SYGVQD (reference sequence). The CDR3 runs to 14 residues. Written as DNA, the CDR3 is TGCGCCAGCAGTGAGTCATCTGGGAACAATGAGCAGTTCTTC. This translates into CASSESSGNNEQFF.

The chain uses TRBV11-2 and TRBJ1-1; D is perhaps TRBD1 (6 bases). V was pared by 11 bases and J by 0 bases, with 10 bases between. The CDR3 is made up of 12 amino acids. Germline V gene data show CDR1 as SGHAT and CDR2 as FQNNGV. CDR3 sequence reads: CAPGGMNTEAFF. The CDR3 nucleotides read TGTGCCCCCGGGGGCATGAACACTGAAGCTTTCTTT.

The rearrangement links TRBV19 to TRBJ2-6, with D uncertain. Trimming left V 3 bases short and J 4 bases short, with 7 bases between. Germline V gene data show CDR1 as LNHDA and CDR2 as SQIVND (reference sequence). The CDR3 has 14 amino acids. The CDR3 region has the DNA TGTGCCAGTAGTATTCTCTCCGGGGCCAACGTCCTGACTTTC. Protein product: CASSILSGANVLTF.

The chain links TRBV3-1 (or the pseudogene TRBV3-2) to TRBJ2-3; 12 positions agree with TRBD2. Germline CDR1 and CDR2: LGHDT and YNNKEL (reference sequence). V lost 6 bases to trimming and J lost 2 bases; unmatched junction nucleotides: 9. CDR3 length: 17 residues. For the CDR3, the DNA is TGTGCCAGCAGTCGGATGACTAGCGGGGGAATCACAGATACGCAGTATTTT. It encodes CASSRMTSGGITDTQYF.

V and J are TRBV11-2 and TRBJ2-3; D gene ambiguous. CDR3 length: 15 residues. Trimming took 1 base from V and 7 from J, leaving 15 bases between them. Germline V lookup: CDR1 SGHAT, CDR2 FQNNGV. The CDR3, as DNA: TGTGCCAGCAGCTTAGGAGCCAGGAATGACAATACGCAGTATTTT. It translates to CASSLGARNDNTQYF.

The rearrangement uses TRBV20-1 and TRBJ2-1; D gene ambiguous. The CDR3 is 11 amino acids. Trimming pared 3 bases from V and 5 bases from J, leaving 5 bases between. Germline CDR1 is DFQATT and CDR2 is SNEGSKA (reference sequence). The CDR3 sequence is CSASPDNEQFF. CDR3 sequence (DNA): TGCAGTGCTAGTCCTGACAATGAGCAGTTCTTC.

This clone has just a few counts. The chain uses TRBV7-9 and TRBJ1-5; a possible D gene is TRBD1 (6 bases). CDR3 length: 16 amino acids. The germline V gene encodes CDR1 SEHNR and CDR2 FQNEAQ (reference sequence). V gave up 4 bases and J gave up 0 bases, with 13 bases separating them. The CDR3 reads CASSSDSLDSNQPQHF. DNA of the CDR3: TGTGCCAGCAGCTCGGACAGCCTCGATAGCAATCAGCCCCAGCATTTT. Full variable domain (rest looked up from reference TRBV7-9 and TRBJ1-5): DTGVSQNPRHKITKRGQNVTFRCDPISEHNRLYWYRQTLGQGPEFLTYFQNEAQLEKSRLLSDRFSAERPKGSFSTLEIQRTEQGDSAMYLCASSSDSLDSNQPQHFGDGTRLSIL.

The V and J genes are TRBV4-1 and TRBJ1-5; TRBD1 aligns across 8 bases. Trimming removed 4 bases from V and 3 bases from J; junction bases left unmatched: 11. The CDR3 extends over 17 amino acids. Germline CDR1 reads MGHRA; CDR2 reads YSYEKL. The CDR3 protein is CASSPGGQAKLNQPQHF. Written as DNA, the CDR3 is TGCGCCAGCAGCCCCGGGGGACAGGCGAAACTCAATCAGCCCCAGCATTTT.

The chain uses TRBV4-1 and TRBJ2-3, with TRBD1 as a possible D gene (6 bases). Trimming stripped 1 base from V and 2 bases from J, with 10 bases between. The CDR3 is made up of 15 amino acids. The germline V gene has CDR1 MGHRA and CDR2 YSYEKL. The CDR3 coding sequence is TGCGCCAGCAGCCAAGTGGGGGCGTCCACAGATACGCAGTATTTT. Its protein product is CASSQVGASTDTQYF.

The rearrangement uses TRBV5-1 and TRBJ2-1; tentative D call: TRBD1 (5 bases). Trimming took off 0 bases at V and 6 bases at J, with 10 bases between the two ends. The CDR3 totals 14 residues. Germline loops: CDR1 SGHRS, CDR2 YFSETQ. CDR3 in amino acids: CASSLEQVVNEQFF. CDR3 coding DNA: TGCGCCAGCAGCTTGGAACAGGTGGTCAATGAGCAGTTCTTC.

V and J are TRBV2 and TRBJ1-2; D gene unclear. Germline V CDR1 and CDR2: SNHLY, FYNNEI. This CDR3 has 13 residues. Trimming removed 10 bases from V and 4 bases from J, with 16 bases in between. As DNA, the CDR3 is TGTGCCACCTCATGGAAGGAGGGCTATGGCTACACCTTC. Residues: CATSWKEGYGYTF.